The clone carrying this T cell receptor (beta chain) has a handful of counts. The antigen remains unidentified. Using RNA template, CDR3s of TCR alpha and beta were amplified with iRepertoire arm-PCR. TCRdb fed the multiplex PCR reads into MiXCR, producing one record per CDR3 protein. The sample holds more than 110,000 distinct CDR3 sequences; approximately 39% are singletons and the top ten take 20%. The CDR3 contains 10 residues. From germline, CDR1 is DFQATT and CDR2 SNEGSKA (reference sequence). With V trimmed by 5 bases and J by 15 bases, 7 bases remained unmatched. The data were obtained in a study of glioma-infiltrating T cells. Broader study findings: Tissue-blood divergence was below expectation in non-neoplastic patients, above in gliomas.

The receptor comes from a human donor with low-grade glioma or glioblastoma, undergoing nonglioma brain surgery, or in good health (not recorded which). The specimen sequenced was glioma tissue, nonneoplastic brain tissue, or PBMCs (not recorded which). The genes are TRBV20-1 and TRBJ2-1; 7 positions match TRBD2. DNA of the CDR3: TGCAGTGCTCGGCCGGGACTAACGTTCTTC. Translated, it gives CSARPGLTFF.